This T cell receptor beta chain was captured by sequencing in a study of T cell clones after liver transplantation. Study overall: Standard immunosuppression, with no induction, continued until 12-24 months after transplant.

The germline CDR1 and CDR2 sequences are SGHVS and FNYEAQ. With 1 base removed from V and 0 bases from J, the gap between germline ends came to 10 bases. The CDR3 extends over 15 amino acids. Thawed unstimulated PBMCs were FACS-sorted by CD3, CD4 and CD8 into two populations. Clones were read by immunoSEQ multiplex PCR, and TCRdb kept only the in-frame ones, dropping some. This table holds tens of thousands of clones, roughly 90% found once. The chain uses TRBV7-6 and TRBJ2-7; perhaps TRBD1 as D (5 bases). This material consisted of CD4+ T cells from blood, taken before liver transplant. This TCR derives from a human donor who received a liver transplant. The DNA of the CDR3 is TGTGCCAGCAGCTTAGATGTAGGGGCCTCCTACGAGCAGTACTTC. This codes for CASSLDVGASYEQYF.